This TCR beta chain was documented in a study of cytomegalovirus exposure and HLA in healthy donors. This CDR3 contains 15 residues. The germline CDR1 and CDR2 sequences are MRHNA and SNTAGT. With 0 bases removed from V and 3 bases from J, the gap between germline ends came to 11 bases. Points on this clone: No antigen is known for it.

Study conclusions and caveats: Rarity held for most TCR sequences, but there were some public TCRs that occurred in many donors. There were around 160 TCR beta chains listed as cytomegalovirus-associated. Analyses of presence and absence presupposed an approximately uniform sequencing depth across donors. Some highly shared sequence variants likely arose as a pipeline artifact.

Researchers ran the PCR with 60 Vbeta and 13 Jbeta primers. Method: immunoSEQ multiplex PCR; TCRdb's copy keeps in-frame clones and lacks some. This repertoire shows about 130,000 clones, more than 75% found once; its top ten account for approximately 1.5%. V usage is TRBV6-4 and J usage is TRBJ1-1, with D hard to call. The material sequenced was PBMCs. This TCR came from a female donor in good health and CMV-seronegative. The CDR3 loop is CASSDSARGYTEAFF. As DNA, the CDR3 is TGTGCCAGCAGTGACTCGGCTCGGGGATACACTGAAGCTTTCTTT.